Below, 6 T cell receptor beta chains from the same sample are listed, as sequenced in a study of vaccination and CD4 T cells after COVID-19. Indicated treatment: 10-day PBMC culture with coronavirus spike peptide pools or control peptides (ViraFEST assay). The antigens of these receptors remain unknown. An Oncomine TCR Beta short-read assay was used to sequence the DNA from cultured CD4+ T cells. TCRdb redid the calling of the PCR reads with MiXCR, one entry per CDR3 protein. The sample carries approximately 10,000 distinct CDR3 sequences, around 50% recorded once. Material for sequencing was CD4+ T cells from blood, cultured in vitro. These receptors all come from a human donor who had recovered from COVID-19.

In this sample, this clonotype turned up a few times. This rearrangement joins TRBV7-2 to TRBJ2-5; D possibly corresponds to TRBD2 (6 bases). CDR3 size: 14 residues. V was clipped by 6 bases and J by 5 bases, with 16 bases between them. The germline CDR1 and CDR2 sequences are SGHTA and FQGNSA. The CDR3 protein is CASSPPPSAETQYF. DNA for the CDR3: TGTGCCAGCAGTCCACCCCCTAGCGCGGAGACCCAGTACTTC.

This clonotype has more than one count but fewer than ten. The CDR3 loop is CASSSMGLASTGELFF. CDR3 nucleotides: TGTGCCAGCAGTTCCATGGGACTAGCGTCCACCGGGGAGCTGTTTTTT. The rearrangement uses TRBV7-2 and TRBJ2-2; 10 bases align to TRBD2. Germline CDR1 SGHTA, CDR2 FQGNSA. CDR3 size: 16 residues. V was clipped by 6 bases and J by 4 bases; unmatched bases: 8.

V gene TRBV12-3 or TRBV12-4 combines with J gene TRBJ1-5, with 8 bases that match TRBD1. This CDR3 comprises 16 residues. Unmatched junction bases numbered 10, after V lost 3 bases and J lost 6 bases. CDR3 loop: CASSFAVTGVSQPQHF. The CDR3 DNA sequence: TGTGCCAGCAGTTTCGCGGTGACAGGGGTTTCTCAGCCCCAGCATTTT.

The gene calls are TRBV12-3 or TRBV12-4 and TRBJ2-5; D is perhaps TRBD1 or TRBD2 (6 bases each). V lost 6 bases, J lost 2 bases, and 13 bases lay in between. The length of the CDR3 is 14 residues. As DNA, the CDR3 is TGTGCCAGCAGCGAACGGGGGCTTCAAGAGACCCAGTACTTC. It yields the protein CASSERGLQETQYF.

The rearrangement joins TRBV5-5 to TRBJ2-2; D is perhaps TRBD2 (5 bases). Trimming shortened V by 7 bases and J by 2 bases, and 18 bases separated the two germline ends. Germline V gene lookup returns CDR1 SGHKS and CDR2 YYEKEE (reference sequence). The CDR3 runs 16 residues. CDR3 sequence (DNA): TGTGCCAGCGGTATGACGGGGTTACCTAACACCGGGGAGCTGTTTTTT. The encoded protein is CASGMTGLPNTGELFF.

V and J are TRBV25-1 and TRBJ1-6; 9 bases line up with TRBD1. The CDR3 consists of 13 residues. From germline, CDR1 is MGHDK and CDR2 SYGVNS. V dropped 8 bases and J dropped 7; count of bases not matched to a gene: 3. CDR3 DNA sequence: TGTGCCAGCTCGGACAGGGGCAATTCACCCCTCCACTTT. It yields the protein CASSDRGNSPLHF.